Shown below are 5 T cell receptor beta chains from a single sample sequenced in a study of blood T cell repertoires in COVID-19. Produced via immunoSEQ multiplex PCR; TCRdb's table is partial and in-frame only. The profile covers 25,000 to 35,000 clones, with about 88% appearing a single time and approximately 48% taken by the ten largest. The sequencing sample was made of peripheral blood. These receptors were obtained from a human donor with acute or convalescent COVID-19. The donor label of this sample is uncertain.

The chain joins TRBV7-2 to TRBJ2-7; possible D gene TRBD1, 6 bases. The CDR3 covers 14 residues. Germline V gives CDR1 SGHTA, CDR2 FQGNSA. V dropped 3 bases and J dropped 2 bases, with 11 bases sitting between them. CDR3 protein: CASSLGRGPYEQYF. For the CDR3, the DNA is TGTGCCAGCAGCTTGGGCAGGGGCCCCTACGAGCAGTACTTC.

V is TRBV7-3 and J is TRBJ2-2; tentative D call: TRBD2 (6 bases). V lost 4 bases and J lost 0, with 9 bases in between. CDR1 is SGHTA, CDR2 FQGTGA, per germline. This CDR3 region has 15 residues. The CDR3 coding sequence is TGTGCCAGCAGCTCGGGACTCGCGAACACCGGGGAGCTGTTTTTT. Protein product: CASSSGLANTGELFF.

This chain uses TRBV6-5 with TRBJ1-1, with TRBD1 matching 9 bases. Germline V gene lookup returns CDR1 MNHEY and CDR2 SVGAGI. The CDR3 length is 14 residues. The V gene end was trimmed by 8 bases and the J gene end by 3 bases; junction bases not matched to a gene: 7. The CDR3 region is CASRVQGADTEAFF. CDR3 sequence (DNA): TGTGCCAGCCGAGTACAGGGGGCGGACACTGAAGCTTTCTTT.

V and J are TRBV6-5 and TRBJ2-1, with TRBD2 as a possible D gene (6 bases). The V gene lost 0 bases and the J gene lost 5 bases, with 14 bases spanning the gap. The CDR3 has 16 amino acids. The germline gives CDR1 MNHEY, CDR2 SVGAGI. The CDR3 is CASSYSVGSRDNEQFF. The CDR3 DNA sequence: TGTGCCAGCAGTTACTCTGTCGGGAGCAGAGACAATGAGCAGTTCTTC.

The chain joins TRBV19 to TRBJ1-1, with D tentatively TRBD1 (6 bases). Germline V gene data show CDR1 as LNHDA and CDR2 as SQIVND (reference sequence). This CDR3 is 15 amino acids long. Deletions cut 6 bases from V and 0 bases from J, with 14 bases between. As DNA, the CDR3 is TGTGCCAGTAGCCTCGCCGGGACATTGAACACTGAAGCTTTCTTT. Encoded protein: CASSLAGTLNTEAFF.